The clone carrying this T cell receptor beta chain was counted a few times. Its antigen is undetermined. Central memory, naive, regulatory and stem cell-like memory CD4+ cells were sorted by CD45RO/CCR7/CD25/CD127/CD95/CD27. In all sorted populations, purity surpassed 95%. Germline CDR1 SQVTM, CDR2 ANQGSEA. This CDR3 region has 13 residues. J gave up 6 bases and V 6 bases, and 8 bases lay outside the gene matches. The record originates from a study of beta chain features in type 1 diabetes. Broader study findings: Type 1 diabetes patients showed a moderate but significant shortening of TCRB CDR3s in all four CD4+ subsets. Whether TCRB rearrangement is influenced by HLA type went unresolved here.

Expressed TCRB transcripts were sequenced because the isolated RNA had all been reverse transcribed beforehand. TCRdb's table, derived via immunoSEQ multiplex PCR, lists solely in-frame clones and lacks some. The sample includes about 930,000 clones, around a sixth seen only once; the top ten take 0.02% to 0.025%. Sequencing used naive CD4+ T cells from blood. The V call is TRBV29-1, the J call TRBJ2-1; 7 bases match TRBD2. This receptor was identified in a woman aged 18-29 years in good health. Here the CDR3 DNA reads TGCAGCGTCGTTAGAAGCGGGATCAATGAGCAGTTCTTC. Translating gives CSVVRSGINEQFF.